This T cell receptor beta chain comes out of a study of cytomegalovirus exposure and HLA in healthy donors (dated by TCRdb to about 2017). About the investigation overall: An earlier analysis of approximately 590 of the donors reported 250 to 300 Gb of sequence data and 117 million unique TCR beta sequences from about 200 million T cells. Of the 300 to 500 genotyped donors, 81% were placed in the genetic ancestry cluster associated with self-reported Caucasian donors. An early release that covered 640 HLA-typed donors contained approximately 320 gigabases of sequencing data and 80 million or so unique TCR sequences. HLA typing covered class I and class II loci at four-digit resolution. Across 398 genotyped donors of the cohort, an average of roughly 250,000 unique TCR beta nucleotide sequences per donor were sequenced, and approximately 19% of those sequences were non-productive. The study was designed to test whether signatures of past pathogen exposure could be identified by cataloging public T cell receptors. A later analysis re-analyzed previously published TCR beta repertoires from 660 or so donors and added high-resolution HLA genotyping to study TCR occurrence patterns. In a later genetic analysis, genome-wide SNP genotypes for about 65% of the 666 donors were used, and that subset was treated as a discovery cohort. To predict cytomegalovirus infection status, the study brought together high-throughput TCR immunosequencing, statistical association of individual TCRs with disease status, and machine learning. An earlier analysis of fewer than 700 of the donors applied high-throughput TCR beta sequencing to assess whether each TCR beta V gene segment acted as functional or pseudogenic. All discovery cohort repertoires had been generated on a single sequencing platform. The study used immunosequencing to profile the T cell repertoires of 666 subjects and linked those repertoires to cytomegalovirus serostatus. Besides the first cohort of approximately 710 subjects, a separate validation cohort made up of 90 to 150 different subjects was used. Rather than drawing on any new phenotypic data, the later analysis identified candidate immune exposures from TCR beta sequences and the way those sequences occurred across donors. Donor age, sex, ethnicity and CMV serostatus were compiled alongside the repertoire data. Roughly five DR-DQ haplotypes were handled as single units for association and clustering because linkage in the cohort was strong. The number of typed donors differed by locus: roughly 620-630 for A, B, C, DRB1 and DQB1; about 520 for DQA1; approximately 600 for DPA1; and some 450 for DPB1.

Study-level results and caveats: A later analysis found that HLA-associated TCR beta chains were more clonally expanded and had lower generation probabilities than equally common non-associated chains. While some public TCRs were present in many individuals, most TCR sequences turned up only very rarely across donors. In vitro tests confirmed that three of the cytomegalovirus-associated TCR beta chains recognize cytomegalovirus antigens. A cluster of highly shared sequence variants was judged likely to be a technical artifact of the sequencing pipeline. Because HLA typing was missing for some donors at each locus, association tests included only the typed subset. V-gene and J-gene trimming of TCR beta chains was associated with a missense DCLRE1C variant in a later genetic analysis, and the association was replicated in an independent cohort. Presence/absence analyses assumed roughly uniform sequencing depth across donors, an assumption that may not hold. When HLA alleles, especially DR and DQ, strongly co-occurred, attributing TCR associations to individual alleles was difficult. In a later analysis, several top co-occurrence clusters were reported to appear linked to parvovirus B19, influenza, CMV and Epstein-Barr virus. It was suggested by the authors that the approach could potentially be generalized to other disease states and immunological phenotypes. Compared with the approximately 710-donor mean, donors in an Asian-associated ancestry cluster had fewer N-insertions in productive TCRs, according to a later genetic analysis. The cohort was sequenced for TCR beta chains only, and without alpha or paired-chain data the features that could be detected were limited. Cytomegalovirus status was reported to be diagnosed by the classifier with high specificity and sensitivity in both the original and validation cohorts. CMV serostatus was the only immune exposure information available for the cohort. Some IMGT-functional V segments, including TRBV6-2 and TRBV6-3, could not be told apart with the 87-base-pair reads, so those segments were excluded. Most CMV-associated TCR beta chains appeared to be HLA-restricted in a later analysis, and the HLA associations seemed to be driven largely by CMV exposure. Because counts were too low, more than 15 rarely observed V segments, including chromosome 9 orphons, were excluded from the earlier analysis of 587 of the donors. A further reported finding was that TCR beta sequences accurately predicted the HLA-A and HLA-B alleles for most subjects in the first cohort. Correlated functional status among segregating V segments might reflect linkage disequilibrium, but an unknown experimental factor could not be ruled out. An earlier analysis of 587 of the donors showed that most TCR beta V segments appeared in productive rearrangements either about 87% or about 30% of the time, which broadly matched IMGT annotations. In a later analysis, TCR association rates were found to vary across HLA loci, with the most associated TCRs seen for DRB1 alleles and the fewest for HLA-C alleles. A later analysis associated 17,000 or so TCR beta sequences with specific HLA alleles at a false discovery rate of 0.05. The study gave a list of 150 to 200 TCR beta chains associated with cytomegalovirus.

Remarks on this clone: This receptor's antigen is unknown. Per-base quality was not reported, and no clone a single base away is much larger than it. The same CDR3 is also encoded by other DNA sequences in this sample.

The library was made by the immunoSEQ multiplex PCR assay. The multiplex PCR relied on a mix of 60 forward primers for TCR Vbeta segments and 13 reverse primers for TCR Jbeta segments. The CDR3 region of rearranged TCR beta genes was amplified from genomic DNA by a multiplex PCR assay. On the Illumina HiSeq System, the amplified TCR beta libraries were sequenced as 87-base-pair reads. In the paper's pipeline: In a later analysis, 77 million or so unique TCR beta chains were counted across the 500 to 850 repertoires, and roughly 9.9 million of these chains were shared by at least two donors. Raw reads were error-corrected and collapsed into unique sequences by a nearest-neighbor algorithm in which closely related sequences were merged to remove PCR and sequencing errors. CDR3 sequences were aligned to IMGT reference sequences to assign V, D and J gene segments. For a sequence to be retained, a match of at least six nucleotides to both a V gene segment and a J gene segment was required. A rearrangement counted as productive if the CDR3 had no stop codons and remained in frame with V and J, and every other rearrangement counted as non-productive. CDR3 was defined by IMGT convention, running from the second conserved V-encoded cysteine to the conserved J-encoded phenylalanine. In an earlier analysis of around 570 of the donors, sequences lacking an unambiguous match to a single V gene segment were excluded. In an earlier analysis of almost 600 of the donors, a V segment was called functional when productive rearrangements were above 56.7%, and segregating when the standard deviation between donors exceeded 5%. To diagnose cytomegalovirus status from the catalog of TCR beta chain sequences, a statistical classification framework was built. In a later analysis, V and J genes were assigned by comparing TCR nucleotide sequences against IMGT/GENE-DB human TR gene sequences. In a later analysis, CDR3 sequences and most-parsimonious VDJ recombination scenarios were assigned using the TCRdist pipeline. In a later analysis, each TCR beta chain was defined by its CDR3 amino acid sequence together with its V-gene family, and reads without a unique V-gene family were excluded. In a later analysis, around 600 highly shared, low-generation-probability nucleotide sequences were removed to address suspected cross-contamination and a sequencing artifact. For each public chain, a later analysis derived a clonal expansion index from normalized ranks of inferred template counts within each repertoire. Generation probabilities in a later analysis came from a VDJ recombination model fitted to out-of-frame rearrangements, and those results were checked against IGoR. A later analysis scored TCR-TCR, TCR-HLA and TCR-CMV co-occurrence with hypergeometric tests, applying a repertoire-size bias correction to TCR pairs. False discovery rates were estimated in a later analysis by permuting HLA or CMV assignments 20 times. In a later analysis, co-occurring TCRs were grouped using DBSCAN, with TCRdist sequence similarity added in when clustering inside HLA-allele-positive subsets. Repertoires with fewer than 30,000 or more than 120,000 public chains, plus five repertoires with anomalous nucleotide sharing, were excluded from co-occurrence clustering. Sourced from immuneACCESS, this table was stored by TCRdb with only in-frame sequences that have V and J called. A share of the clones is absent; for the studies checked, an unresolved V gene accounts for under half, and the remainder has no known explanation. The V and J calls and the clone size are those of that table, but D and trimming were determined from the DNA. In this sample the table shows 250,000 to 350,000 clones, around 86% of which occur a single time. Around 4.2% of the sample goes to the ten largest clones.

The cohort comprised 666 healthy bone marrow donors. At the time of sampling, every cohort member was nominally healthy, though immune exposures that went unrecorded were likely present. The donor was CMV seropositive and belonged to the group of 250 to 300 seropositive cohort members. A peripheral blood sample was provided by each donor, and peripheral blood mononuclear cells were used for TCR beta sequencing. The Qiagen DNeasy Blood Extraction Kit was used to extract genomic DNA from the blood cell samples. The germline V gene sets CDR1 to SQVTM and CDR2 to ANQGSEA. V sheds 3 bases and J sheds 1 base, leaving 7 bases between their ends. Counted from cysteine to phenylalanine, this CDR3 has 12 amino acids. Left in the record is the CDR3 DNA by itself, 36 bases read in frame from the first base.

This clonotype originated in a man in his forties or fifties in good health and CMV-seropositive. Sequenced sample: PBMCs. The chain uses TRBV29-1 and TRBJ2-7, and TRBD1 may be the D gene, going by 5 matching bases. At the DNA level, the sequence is TGCAGCGTTGAGGGGCTATCCTACGAGCAGTACTTC. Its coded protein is CSVEGLSYEQYF.